This T cell receptor (beta chain) was obtained from a study of shared clonotypes between healthy human individuals. The CDR3 sequence is 15 residues long. The germline V gene has CDR1 SNHLY and CDR2 FYNNEI. Trimming removed 4 bases from V and 3 bases from J; junction bases left unmatched: 2. Using immunoSEQ multiplex PCR, the repertoire was profiled, and TCRdb retains in-frame clones only, with some absent. Of 2 million to 3 million clones in the sample, 93% are singletons; the top ten hold approximately 0.35%. The receptor's source is a man aged 18 to 30 in good health. Some clones in this sample may be carry-over from other donors' samples. The chain recombines TRBV2 with TRBJ2-1; 11 positions agree with TRBD1. The sequencing input was naive CD4+ T cells from PBMCs. The subset here: CD45RA+ positively selected. Here the CDR3 DNA reads TGTGCCAGCAGTGCAGGGACAGGGGGCTACAATGAGCAGTTCTTC. It translates to CASSAGTGGYNEQFF.